The 31 T cell receptor beta chains given below trace back to one sample, sequenced in a study of T cells in Graves' hyperthyroidism and ophthalmopathy. Amplified TCR beta CDR3 regions came from RNA transcripts. A first-round RT-PCR of the TCR CDR3 used the HTBI primer set. MiXCR, run by TCRdb on the multiplex PCR reads, gives a single entry per CDR3 protein. This sample has 300,000 to 400,000 distinct CDR3 sequences, with approximately 15% found just once. Sequenced input: blood. The receptors were gathered from a woman in her twenties or thirties with Graves' hyperthyroidism.

The chain combines TRBV28 with TRBJ2-4; D is undetermined. The CDR3 consists of 13 residues. Looked up from germline, CDR1 is MDHEN and CDR2 is SYDVKM. The ends were cut back, 4 bases at V and 7 bases at J, with 11 bases in the middle. The CDR3 DNA reads as TGTGCCAGCAGTTCTCCTATCTGGAACATTCAGTACTTC. Its translation is CASSSPIWNIQYF.

This clonotype was observed at least ten times. The chain recombines TRBV2 with TRBJ2-6; tentatively, D is TRBD2 (6 bases). Trimming removed 1 base from V and 4 bases from J, with 11 bases in between. From germline, CDR1 is SNHLY and CDR2 FYNNEI. CDR3 length: 16 amino acids. This chain's CDR3 is CASSEEGEVGANVLTF. The CDR3 coding sequence is TGTGCCAGCAGTGAAGAAGGGGAGGTGGGGGCCAACGTCCTGACTTTC.

The chain recombines TRBV2 with TRBJ2-2, with D perhaps TRBD1 (6 bases). This CDR3 is built from 14 residues. The V gene lost 7 bases and the J gene lost 0 bases, with 9 bases spanning the gap. Looked up from germline, CDR1 is SNHLY and CDR2 is FYNNEI. The CDR3 loop is CASNGGANTGELFF. The DNA of the CDR3 is TGTGCCAGCAATGGGGGCGCGAACACCGGGGAGCTGTTTTTT.

The chain uses TRBV7-9 and TRBJ2-5; D is possibly TRBD1 or TRBD2 (7 bases each). The CDR3 is 16 amino acids. The V gene's germline CDR1 is SEHNR and CDR2 FQNEAQ (reference sequence). V was clipped by 7 bases and J by 2 bases, with 20 bases between them. The CDR3 region is CASTGRGLSRQETQYF. CDR3 nucleotide sequence: TGTGCCAGCACGGGGAGGGGGCTCTCAAGGCAAGAGACCCAGTACTTC. Combining the CDR3 with reference TRBV7-9 and TRBJ2-5 gives the whole variable domain DTGVSQNPRHKITKRGQNVTFRCDPISEHNRLYWYRQTLGQGPEFLTYFQNEAQLEKSRLLSDRFSAERPKGSFSTLEIQRTEQGDSAMYLCASTGRGLSRQETQYFGPGTRLLVL.

At least ten counts were recorded for this clonotype. The chain couples TRBV7-8 to TRBJ2-1, with 7 bases lining up with TRBD2. The V segment lost 1 base and the J segment 8 bases; nucleotides outside the gene matches: 2. Germline lookup yields CDR1 SGHVS and CDR2 FQNEAQ. This CDR3 is 13 amino acids long. The CDR3 reads CASSLVRGYEQFF. CDR3 nucleotides: TGTGCCAGCAGCTTAGTGCGGGGGTATGAGCAGTTCTTC.

This clonotype was recorded at least ten times. The chain couples TRBV18 to TRBJ2-7; 10 bases agree with TRBD1. The germline V gene has CDR1 KGHSH and CDR2 LQKENI. The CDR3 contains 16 residues. J gave up 2 bases and V 0 bases, and 4 bases lay outside the gene matches. CDR3 sequence reads: CASSPPDRGNTYEQYF. The CDR3 DNA reads TGTGCCAGCTCACCACCGGACAGGGGGAATACCTACGAGCAGTACTTC.

In the case of this clonotype: An end of the junction does not agree with germline; a read error may underlie this. The J gene is TRBJ1-4, the V gene TRBV3-1, with D tentatively TRBD1 (5 bases). CDR1 and CDR2 from the germline V gene are LGHDT and YNNKEL (reference sequence). The CDR3 extends over 12 amino acids. The CDR3 DNA follows: TGTGCCAACAGCCAAAGGGGTGAAAAACTGTTTTTT. Protein product: CANSQRGEKLFF. The whole variable domain, remainder taken from reference TRBV3-1 and TRBJ1-4, is DTAVSQTPKYLVTQMGNDKSIKCEQNLGHDTMYWYKQDSKKFLKIMFSYNNKELIINETVPNRFSPKSPDKAHLNLHINSLELGDSAVYFCANSQRGEKLFFGSGTQLSVL.

J is TRBJ2-7 and V is TRBV28; TRBD2 might be the D (5 bases). V was clipped by 4 bases and J by 2 bases, with 15 bases between them. This CDR3 spans 15 amino acids. The germline CDR1 and CDR2 sequences are MDHEN and SYDVKM. Here the CDR3 DNA reads TGTGCCAGCAGTTCCGGACGGGAAAAGACCTACGAGCAGTACTTC. Protein sequence: CASSSGREKTYEQYF.

The J gene is TRBJ2-3, the V gene TRBV9; 7 bases map to TRBD2. Unmatched junction bases numbered 7, after V lost 3 bases and J lost 6 bases. Germline loops: CDR1 SGDLS, CDR2 YYNGEE. The CDR3 is 14 amino acids. The CDR3 loop is CASSGGGGLDTQYF. In nucleotides, the CDR3 is TGTGCCAGCAGCGGGGGGGGGGGACTCGATACGCAGTATTTT.

This clonotype was picked up a small number of times. This chain joins TRBV5-1 and TRBJ2-1; D call uncertain. Trimming stripped 3 bases from V and 10 bases from J, with 8 bases between. The length of the CDR3 is 11 residues. Germline V lookup: CDR1 SGHRS, CDR2 YFSETQ. The DNA of the CDR3 is TGCGCCAGCAGCTCAGCAAGAGAGCAGTTCTTC. Translation gives CASSSAREQFF.

This clonotype has at least ten counts. This chain links TRBV6-1 with TRBJ2-5; maybe TRBD1 (5 bases). The germline V gene has CDR1 MNHNS and CDR2 SASEGT. The V end was cut by 5 bases, the J end by 5 bases, with 21 bases between. CDR3 length: 16 amino acids. The CDR3 nucleotides read TGTGCCAGCAGTTATAGGGGATGGCCCCGCCGGGAGACCCAGTACTTC. Translated, it gives CASSYRGWPRRETQYF.

This clonotype was picked up a small number of times. The chain joins TRBV7-9 to TRBJ2-7; 10 positions agree with TRBD2. V shed 1 base and J 3 bases; nucleotides not matched to a gene: 6. In germline, CDR1 is SEHNR, CDR2 FQNEAQ (reference sequence). The CDR3 is made up of 16 amino acids. The CDR3 bases are TGTGCCAGCAGCTTAGGTCCTAGCGGGAGCGTCTACGAGCAGTACTTC. Translation: CASSLGPSGSVYEQYF.

V and J are TRBV7-2 and TRBJ1-6; a possible D gene is TRBD1 (5 bases). The V and J ends lost 0 bases and 4 bases respectively, with 7 bases between them. This CDR3 has 15 amino acids. Germline-derived CDR1 and CDR2 are SGHTA and FQGNSA. Written as DNA, the CDR3 is TGTGCCAGCAGCTTAGCCGGGGGTTATAATTCACCCCTCCACTTT. This codes for CASSLAGGYNSPLHF.

This clonotype was counted many times. The chain joins TRBV7-2 to TRBJ2-7; D is perhaps TRBD1 or TRBD2 (5 bases each). Looked up from germline, CDR1 is SGHTA and CDR2 is FQGNSA. V was clipped by 1 base and J by 2 bases, with 9 bases between them. CDR3 length: 14 amino acids. CDR3 loop: CASSLGGKAYEQYF. Written as DNA, the CDR3 is TGTGCCAGCAGCTTAGGGGGGAAGGCCTACGAGCAGTACTTC.

The chain carries TRBV28 and TRBJ2-7; D might be TRBD1 (7 bases). CDR1 MDHEN and CDR2 SYDVKM come from the germline V gene. CDR3 length equals 15 residues. V lost 6 bases and J lost 3, with 18 bases in between. CDR3 DNA: TGTGCCAGCAGCAATTCGGAGGGGGCTGTCTACGAGCAGTACTTC. As protein: CASSNSEGAVYEQYF. Full variable domain (remainder filled in from reference TRBV28 and TRBJ2-7): DVKVTQSSRYLVKRTGEKVFLECVQDMDHENMFWYRQDPGLGLRLIYFSYDVKMKEKGDIPEGYSVSREKKERFSLILESASTNQTSMYLCASSNSEGAVYEQYFGPGTRLTVT.

The chain links TRBV12-5 to TRBJ2-3, with D possibly being TRBD1 (6 bases). Germline V lookup: CDR1 LGHNT, CDR2 FRNRAP. The CDR3 is 16 amino acids. Trimming removed 7 bases at V and 4 bases at J, with 21 bases between. CDR3 in amino acids: CASALAATGLADTQYF. DNA of the CDR3: TGTGCTAGTGCCCTCGCGGCTACAGGGCTCGCAGATACGCAGTATTTT.

This clonotype was seen a few times. This may arise from a read error, as a much more abundant clone is one base away. The genes are TRBV20-1 and TRBJ2-1; D is possibly TRBD2 (5 bases). Trimming left V 6 bases short and J 2 bases short, with 14 bases between. The CDR3 contains 14 residues. Germline-derived CDR1 and CDR2 are DFQATT and SNEGSKA (reference sequence). The DNA for the CDR3 is TGCAGTGCAAAGAAAGTGGGAGCCTACAATGAGCAGTTCTTC. It translates to CSAKKVGAYNEQFF.

This clonotype was recorded many times. This chain uses TRBV2 with TRBJ2-7; no clear D. The CDR3 extends over 13 amino acids. The V end lost 3 bases, the J end lost 3 bases, and 9 bases lay between the germline ends. Germline V gene data show CDR1 as SNHLY and CDR2 as FYNNEI. The CDR3 region is CASSEGRVYEQYF. The CDR3 DNA sequence: TGTGCCAGCAGTGAGGGTAGGGTCTACGAGCAGTACTTC.

V is TRBV3-2 and J is TRBJ2-7; TRBD1 is the table's D call, not checked against the DNA. TRBV3-2 is tagged as a pseudogene. The CDR3 is 14 amino acids. DNA for the CDR3: TGTGCCAGCAGCCTCCGGGACACAGACTACGAGCAGTACTTC. Its protein is CASSLRDTDYEQYF.

This clonotype was counted only a few times. The chain employs TRBV6-5 and TRBJ2-7; D tentatively fits TRBD1 or TRBD2 (5 bases each). Germline V gene sequence: CDR1 MNHEY, CDR2 SVGAGI. The V end was cut by 0 bases, the J end by 6 bases, with 12 bases between. This CDR3 contains 14 residues. The CDR3 spells CASSYSGSGGEQYF. CDR3 in DNA: TGTGCCAGCAGTTACTCAGGTTCTGGGGGCGAGCAGTACTTC.

J is TRBJ1-5 and V is TRBV6-1, with D possibly matching TRBD1 (5 bases). CDR3 length: 14 amino acids. Germline lookup yields CDR1 MNHNS and CDR2 SASEGT. Trimming left V 3 bases short and J 6 bases short, with 12 bases between. In DNA form, the CDR3 reads TGTGCCAGCAGTGAGAGCAGGGTCCCTCAGCCCCAGCATTTT. Translated, it gives CASSESRVPQPQHF.

This chain links TRBV28 with TRBJ1-5, with unresolved D. V lost 6 bases and J lost 2, with 11 bases in between. CDR3 length equals 14 residues. Germline V gene data show CDR1 as MDHEN and CDR2 as SYDVKM. The CDR3 nucleotides are TGTGCCAGCAGCCCCCTCTTCGGCAATCAGCCCCAGCATTTT. The encoded protein is CASSPLFGNQPQHF.

The rearrangement uses TRBV3-2 and TRBJ2-5. TRBV3-2 is a recognized pseudogene. The CDR3 has 15 amino acids. The CDR3 DNA reads TGTGCCAGCAGCCCAAAAGTCTTGTACCAAGAGACCCAGTACTTC. The encoded protein is CASSPKVLYQETQYF.

The gene calls are TRBV14 and TRBJ1-6, with D possibly being TRBD1 (5 bases). V gave up 5 bases and J gave up 5 bases, with 13 bases separating them. Germline values: CDR1 SGHDN, CDR2 FVKESK. There are 15 residues in the CDR3. The CDR3 sequence is CASSKQDPNNSPLHF. CDR3 sequence (DNA): TGTGCCAGCAGCAAACAGGATCCAAATAATTCACCCCTCCACTTT.

The chain carries TRBV5-6 and TRBJ2-7; 11 nucleotides agree with TRBD2. The CDR3 totals 16 residues. Germline loops: CDR1 SGHDT, CDR2 YYEEEE. Unmatched junction bases numbered 6, after V lost 3 bases and J lost 1 base. This CDR3 reads CASSWGTSGRSYEQYF. As DNA, the CDR3 is TGTGCCAGCAGCTGGGGCACTAGCGGGAGATCCTACGAGCAGTACTTC.

This chain uses TRBV12-3 or TRBV12-4 with TRBJ2-1; D unclear. The CDR3 runs 14 residues. Deletions cut 2 bases from V and 3 bases from J, with 8 bases between. Here the CDR3 DNA reads TGTGCCAGCAGTTTAAGCGAATACTACAATGAGCAGTTCTTC. Translating it yields CASSLSEYYNEQFF.

This clonotype showed up many times. This chain uses TRBV20-1 with TRBJ2-1; tentative D call: TRBD1 (6 bases). Per the germline V gene, CDR1 is DFQATT and CDR2 is SNEGSKA (reference sequence). The CDR3 loop spans 15 amino acids. V lost 1 base and J 2 bases, leaving 12 bases between the germline ends. CDR3 sequence: CSARAVSGAYNEQFF. CDR3 nucleotides: TGCAGTGCTAGAGCGGTTTCAGGGGCCTACAATGAGCAGTTCTTC.

The chain links TRBV5-1 to TRBJ2-5, with a weak D call TRBD2 (6 bases). CDR1 is SGHRS, CDR2 YFSETQ, per germline. Trimming pared 4 bases from V and 4 bases from J, leaving 14 bases between. The CDR3 totals 14 residues. CDR3 in amino acids: CASSAVGGRETQYF. In nucleotides, the CDR3 is TGCGCCAGCAGCGCGGTCGGGGGTAGAGAGACCCAGTACTTC.

This clonotype was seen more than once but under ten times. J is TRBJ2-3 and V is TRBV7-9; 12 positions match TRBD2. CDR3 length: 17 residues. Germline V gene sequence: CDR1 SEHNR, CDR2 FQNEAQ (reference sequence). Trimming took 8 bases from V and 2 from J; bases not matched to a gene: 11. The CDR3 is CASGLPGLAGLTDTQYF. The DNA of the CDR3 is TGTGCCAGCGGACTACCGGGACTAGCGGGCCTCACAGATACGCAGTATTTT.

At least ten counts were recorded for this clonotype. This chain connects TRBV7-3 to TRBJ2-1, with 11 bases that match TRBD2. Germline V gene lookup returns CDR1 SGHTA and CDR2 FQGTGA. The CDR3 has 16 amino acids. V lost 5 bases and J lost 3; bases outside the gene matches: 6. The CDR3 reads CASSRELAGDYNEQFF. The CDR3 nucleotides are TGTGCCAGCAGCCGAGAACTAGCGGGAGACTACAATGAGCAGTTCTTC.

J is TRBJ1-1 and V is TRBV7-9; D is uncertain. With 8 bases removed from V and 11 bases from J, the gap between germline ends came to 9 bases. From germline, CDR1 is SEHNR and CDR2 FQNEAQ (reference sequence). This CDR3 contains 9 residues. The chain's CDR3 is CASGFRAFF. The CDR3 DNA reads as TGTGCCAGCGGATTTAGGGCTTTCTTT.